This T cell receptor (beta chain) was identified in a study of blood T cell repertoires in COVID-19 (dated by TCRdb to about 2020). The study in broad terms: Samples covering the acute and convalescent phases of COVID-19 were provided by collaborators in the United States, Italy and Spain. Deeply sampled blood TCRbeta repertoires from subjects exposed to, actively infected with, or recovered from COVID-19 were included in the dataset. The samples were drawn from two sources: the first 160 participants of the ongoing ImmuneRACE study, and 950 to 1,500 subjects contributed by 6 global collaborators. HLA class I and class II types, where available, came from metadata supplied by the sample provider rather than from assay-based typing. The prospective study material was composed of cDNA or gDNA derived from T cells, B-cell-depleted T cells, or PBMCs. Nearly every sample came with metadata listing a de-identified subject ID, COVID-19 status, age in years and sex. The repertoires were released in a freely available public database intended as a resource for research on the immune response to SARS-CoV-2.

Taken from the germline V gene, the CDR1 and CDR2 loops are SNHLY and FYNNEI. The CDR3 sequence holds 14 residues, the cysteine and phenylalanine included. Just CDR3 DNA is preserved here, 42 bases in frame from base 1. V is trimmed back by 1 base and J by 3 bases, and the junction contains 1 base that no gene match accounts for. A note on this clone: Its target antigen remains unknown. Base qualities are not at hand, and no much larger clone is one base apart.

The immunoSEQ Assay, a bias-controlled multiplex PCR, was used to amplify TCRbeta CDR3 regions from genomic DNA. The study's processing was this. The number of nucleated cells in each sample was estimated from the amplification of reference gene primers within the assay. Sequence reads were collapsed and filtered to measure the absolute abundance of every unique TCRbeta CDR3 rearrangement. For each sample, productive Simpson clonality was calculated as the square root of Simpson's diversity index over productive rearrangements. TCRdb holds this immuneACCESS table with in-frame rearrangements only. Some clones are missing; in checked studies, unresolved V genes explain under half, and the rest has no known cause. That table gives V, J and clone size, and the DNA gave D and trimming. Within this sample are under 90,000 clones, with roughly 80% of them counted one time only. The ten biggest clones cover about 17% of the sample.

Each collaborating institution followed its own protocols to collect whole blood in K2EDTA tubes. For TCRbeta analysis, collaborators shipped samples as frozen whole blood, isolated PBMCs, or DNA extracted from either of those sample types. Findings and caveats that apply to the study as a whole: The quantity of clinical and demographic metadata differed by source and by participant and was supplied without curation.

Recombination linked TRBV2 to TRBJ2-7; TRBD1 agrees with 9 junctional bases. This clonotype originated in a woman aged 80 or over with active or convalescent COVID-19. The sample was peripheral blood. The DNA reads TGTGCCAGCAGTGAAGGGACAGGGGTCTACGAGCAGTACTTC. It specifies CASSEGTGVYEQYF.